These 27 T cell receptor beta chains came from one sample sequenced in a study of PD-1 blockade in mismatch repair-deficient tumors. Sequenced by immunoSEQ multiplex PCR; TCRdb stores in-frame clones only, minus some. The sample contains about 51,000 clones, roughly 80% of which appear only once. Source: peripheral blood, taken about 4.5 months after starting pembrolizumab. Receptor source: an adult with mismatch repair-deficient cancer.

This clone is a singleton in its sample. This rearrangement joins TRBV11-2 to TRBJ2-3; 8 bases map to TRBD1. From germline, CDR1 is SGHAT and CDR2 FQNNGV. Unmatched junction bases numbered 5, after V lost 6 bases and J lost 6 bases. CDR3 length: 13 residues. In DNA, the CDR3 is TGTGCCAGCAGTTTGGACAGGGTCGATACGCAGTATTTT. Protein sequence: CASSLDRVDTQYF.

This chain links TRBV5-3 with TRBJ2-7; TRBD2 matches at 10 bases. TRBV5-3 is flagged as an ORF with uncertain function. V lost 0 bases to trimming and J lost 5 bases; unmatched junction nucleotides: 5. CDR3 length: 15 amino acids. The CDR3 DNA reads TGTGCCAGAAGCTTGGGCCTAGCGGGAGAAGACGAGCAGTACTTC. This encodes CARSLGLAGEDEQYF.

This clone was detected only a few times. V usage is TRBV6-1 and J usage is TRBJ1-1; 9 bases agree with TRBD1. With V trimmed by 4 bases and J by 6 bases, 6 bases remained unmatched. CDR1 is MNHNS, CDR2 SASEGT, per germline. CDR3 length equals 14 residues. CDR3 residues: CASSGGGQGAEAFF. In DNA form, the CDR3 reads TGTGCCAGCAGTGGGGGGGGACAGGGTGCTGAAGCTTTCTTT.

J is TRBJ2-7 and V is TRBV11-1; TRBD2 matches at 11 bases. This CDR3 comprises 18 residues. After removal of 5 bases from V and 3 bases from J, the junction contained 15 bases not matched to a gene. Germline V CDR1 and CDR2: SGHAT, FQDESV (reference sequence). In nucleotides, the CDR3 is TGTGCCAGCAGCCAAGGGACTAGCGGAGAACTGCGGAACTACGAGCAGTACTTC. Protein product: CASSQGTSGELRNYEQYF. The whole variable domain, filled in from reference TRBV11-1 and TRBJ2-7, reads EAEVAQSPRYKITEKSQAVAFWCDPISGHATLYWYRQILGQGPELLVQFQDESVVDDSQLPKDRFSAERLKGVDSTLKIQPAELGDSAMYLCASSQGTSGELRNYEQYFGPGTRLTVT.

CDR3 amino acids: CSVDISGSGSYEQYF. For the CDR3, the DNA is TGCAGCGTTGACATAAGCGGGAGCGGGTCCTACGAGCAGTACTTC. This chain uses TRBV29-1 with TRBJ2-7; TRBD2 matches 8 bases. CDR3 length: 15 residues. V was pared by 3 bases and J by 1 base, with 8 bases of the junction left unmatched. Germline V gives CDR1 SQVTM, CDR2 ANQGSEA.

The V and J genes are TRBV5-4 and TRBJ1-5; D call uncertain. The CDR3 loop spans 14 amino acids. Germline V lookup: CDR1 SGHNT, CDR2 YYREEE (reference sequence). Deletions cut 0 bases from V and 3 bases from J, with 7 bases between. DNA for the CDR3: TGTGCCAGCAGCTTGGACGGCTACAATCAGCCCCAGCATTTT. It specifies CASSLDGYNQPQHF.

The chain couples TRBV7-2 to TRBJ1-1; weak D call: TRBD1 (5 bases). The CDR3 runs 17 residues. Trimming removed 1 base from V and 1 base from J, with 16 bases in between. Per germline, CDR1 SGHTA and CDR2 FQGNSA. For the CDR3, the DNA is TGTGCCAGCAGCTTAGTCGGGACCCTGCCGGGGAACACTGAAGCTTTCTTT. This sequence encodes CASSLVGTLPGNTEAFF.

This sequence joins TRBV5-5 and TRBJ1-5; no clear D. V was clipped by 0 bases and J by 6 bases, with 7 bases between them. This CDR3 is built from 13 residues. Germline CDR1 SGHKS, CDR2 YYEKEE (reference sequence). CDR3 amino acids: CASSLGPGQPQHF. For the CDR3, the DNA is TGTGCCAGCAGCTTGGGACCAGGTCAGCCCCAGCATTTT.

The chain has TRBV11-3 and TRBJ2-3, with TRBD2 identical over 7 bases. Trimming took 1 base from V and 2 from J; bases not matched to a gene: 9. The CDR3 length is 17 residues. Germline CDR1 and CDR2: SGHNT and YENEEA. CDR3 coding DNA: TGTGCCAGCAGCTTAGCGGTACTAGCGCCGAACACAGATACGCAGTATTTT. Translating it yields CASSLAVLAPNTDTQYF.

This clone has just a few counts. At one boundary the junction diverges from the germline segment, which might be a read error. J is TRBJ1-3 and V is TRBV2; perhaps TRBD1 as D (6 bases). Germline values: CDR1 SNHLY, CDR2 FYNNEI. This CDR3 region has 13 residues. CDR3 nucleotides: TGTGCCAGCAGTTCAGGGGCTGGATACACCATATATTTT. It is translated as CASSSGAGYTIYF.

The rearrangement joins TRBV14 to TRBJ2-2; TRBD1 might be the D (5 bases). The CDR3 sequence is 14 residues long. Germline V gene data show CDR1 as SGHDN and CDR2 as FVKESK. V was shortened by 4 bases and J by 4 bases, with 10 bases between the two germline ends. The CDR3 DNA reads as TGTGCCAGCAGCCTCAGGGCCGCCACCGGGGAGCTGTTTTTT. It is translated as CASSLRAATGELFF.

This clone was seen a single time. V gene TRBV12-5 combines with J gene TRBJ2-1; D not certain. The germline V gene encodes CDR1 LGHNT and CDR2 FRNRAP. This CDR3 has 12 amino acids. Trimming cost V 6 bases and J 3 bases, with 6 bases left between them. The chain's CDR3 is CASGPVYNEQFF. The CDR3 DNA is TGTGCTAGTGGGCCGGTCTACAATGAGCAGTTCTTC.

V is TRBV25-1 and J is TRBJ1-1; unclear D gene. Germline values: CDR1 MGHDK, CDR2 SYGVNS. CDR3 length: 13 amino acids. Deletions cut 4 bases from V and 1 base from J, with 7 bases between. CDR3 nucleotides: TGTGCCAGCAGTGTAAAGACGAACACTGAAGCTTTCTTT. Protein product: CASSVKTNTEAFF.

The rearrangement links TRBV9 to TRBJ2-4; D ambiguous. The length of the CDR3 is 15 residues. Trimming took off 0 bases at V and 7 bases at J, with 14 bases between the two ends. CDR1 is SGDLS and CDR2 is YYNGEE in the germline V gene. DNA of the CDR3: TGTGCCAGCAGCGTAGCGGCCACGCCTGTTAACATTCAGTACTTC. As protein: CASSVAATPVNIQYF.

The V gene is TRBV9, the J gene TRBJ2-2; a weak D match, TRBD1 (6 bases). The CDR3 extends over 16 amino acids. With 3 bases removed from V and 7 bases from J, the gap between germline ends came to 19 bases. Looked up from germline, CDR1 is SGDLS and CDR2 is YYNGEE. The CDR3 DNA sequence: TGTGCCAGCAGCGGGAGAACCGGGACAAATTACGGGGAGCTGTTTTTT. Its translation is CASSGRTGTNYGELFF.

The chain has TRBV7-9 and TRBJ2-1, with D tentatively TRBD1 (6 bases). Trimming left V 1 base short and J 6 bases short, with 16 bases between. The CDR3 has 16 residues. Germline V gene sequence: CDR1 SEHNR, CDR2 FQNEAQ (reference sequence). CDR3 region: CASSLVSVSRGNEQFF. In DNA form, the CDR3 reads TGTGCCAGCAGCTTAGTCTCGGTTTCCAGGGGCAATGAGCAGTTCTTC.

This clone has only a few counts. This rearrangement joins TRBV11-3 to TRBJ2-7; possibly TRBD1 for D (6 bases). The CDR3 extends over 14 amino acids. V shed 8 bases and J shed 7 bases, with 21 bases lying between them. The germline V gene has CDR1 SGHNT and CDR2 YENEEA. This CDR3 reads CASWDTQRVGEQYF. DNA for the CDR3: TGTGCCAGCTGGGACACTCAAAGGGTAGGGGAGCAGTACTTC. Filled out from reference TRBV11-3 and TRBJ2-7, the complete variable domain reads EAGVVQSPRYKIIEKKQPVAFWCNPISGHNTLYWYLQNLGQGPELLIRYENEEAVDDSQLPKDRFSAERLKGVDSTLKIQPAELGDSAVYLCASWDTQRVGEQYFGPGTRLTVT.

The gene calls are TRBV30 and TRBJ2-7; 14 bases are a match to TRBD2. This CDR3 has 17 residues. The J segment lost 0 bases and the V segment lost 2 bases, leaving 6 bases of the junction unmatched. The germline V gene encodes CDR1 GTSNPN and CDR2 SVGIG (reference sequence). CDR3 bases: TGTGCCTGGAGTTTCGGACTAGCGGGGGGATACTCCTACGAGCAGTACTTC. Translated, it gives CAWSFGLAGGYSYEQYF. Complete variable domain (other parts from reference TRBV30 and TRBJ2-7): SQTIHQWPATLVQPVGSPLSLECTVEGTSNPNLYWYRQAAGRGLQLLFYSVGIGQISSEVPQNLSASRPQDRQFILSSKKLLLSDSGFYLCAWSFGLAGGYSYEQYFGPGTRLTVT.

The rearrangement joins TRBV7-3 to TRBJ2-3; TRBD2 is a possible D gene (6 bases). Trimming took 2 bases from V and 3 from J, leaving 6 bases between them. The germline gives CDR1 SGHTA, CDR2 FQGTGA. There are 13 residues in the CDR3. CDR3 nucleotides: TGTGCCAGCAGCTTAGGGGGGACAGATACGCAGTATTTT. It translates to CASSLGGTDTQYF. Full variable domain (outside the CDR3, taken from reference TRBV7-3 and TRBJ2-3): GAGVSQTPSNKVTEKGKYVELRCDPISGHTALYWYRQSLGQGPEFLIYFQGTGAADDSGLPNDRFFAVRPEGSVSTLKIQRTERGDSAVYLCASSLGGTDTQYFGPGTRLTVL.

This rearrangement joins TRBV2 to TRBJ2-7; 8 nucleotides agree with TRBD2. The ends lost 4 bases at V and 5 bases at J; junction bases unmatched: 4. The germline V gene has CDR1 SNHLY and CDR2 FYNNEI. The CDR3 is made up of 13 amino acids. The CDR3 DNA follows: TGTGCCAGCAGTGGCGATAGCGGGGACGAGCAGTACTTC. It encodes CASSGDSGDEQYF.

The chain employs TRBV5-1 and TRBJ2-1, with 13 positions matching TRBD2. The V segment lost 4 bases and the J segment 3 bases; nucleotides outside the gene matches: 4. The CDR3 runs to 16 residues. Germline CDR1 is SGHRS and CDR2 is YFSETQ. CDR3: CASSPLAGGDYNEQFF. In DNA, the CDR3 is TGCGCCAGCAGCCCACTAGCGGGAGGGGACTACAATGAGCAGTTCTTC.

The chain links TRBV21-1 to TRBJ1-5. TRBV21-1 is annotated as a pseudogene. The CDR3 consists of 15 residues. This CDR3 is CASIADRGRNQPQHF. The CDR3 bases are TGTGCCAGCATCGCGGACCGTGGGCGCAATCAGCCCCAGCATTTT.

This clone was seen once. This chain joins TRBV7-3 and TRBJ2-5, with TRBD1 as a possible D gene (5 bases). CDR3 length: 15 amino acids. V lost 5 bases to trimming and J lost 5 bases, with 18 bases between them. Germline loops: CDR1 SGHTA, CDR2 FQGTGA. This CDR3 reads CASSPVGSRQETQYF. The DNA of the CDR3 is TGTGCCAGCAGCCCAGTCGGGTCTAGACAGGAGACCCAGTACTTC.

J is TRBJ2-3 and V is TRBV5-3, with 9 bases matching TRBD2. TRBV5-3 is filed as an ORF, its function uncertain. The V segment lost 0 bases and the J segment 6 bases; nucleotides outside the gene matches: 11. The CDR3 consists of 17 residues. The CDR3: CARSLEGSGSFCDTQYF. The CDR3 DNA reads as TGTGCCAGAAGCTTGGAGGGTAGCGGGAGTTTCTGTGATACGCAGTATTTT.

The V gene is TRBV19, the J gene TRBJ1-1; TRBD1 matches 8 bases. This CDR3 region has 13 residues. V gave up 7 bases and J gave up 7 bases; unmatched junction bases: 8. Germline V gene sequence: CDR1 LNHDA, CDR2 SQIVND (reference sequence). This CDR3 is CASNWQGAYEAFF. CDR3 nucleotide sequence: TGTGCCAGTAATTGGCAGGGGGCTTATGAAGCTTTCTTT.

The V and J genes are TRBV10-3 and TRBJ2-3; 13 nucleotides agree with TRBD2. The ends lost 0 bases at V and 4 bases at J; junction bases unmatched: 10. Germline V gene lookup returns CDR1 ENHRY and CDR2 SYGVKD. This CDR3 contains 19 residues. CDR3 amino acids: CAISESIVGLAGDPDTQYF. As DNA, the CDR3 is TGTGCCATCAGTGAGTCGATCGTCGGACTAGCGGGAGACCCAGATACGCAGTATTTT.

The CDR3 here is CASSSAGTSGSTEQFF. The CDR3, as DNA: TGTGCCAGCAGCTCCGCCGGGACTAGCGGTTCTACTGAGCAGTTCTTC. The chain joins TRBV11-3 to TRBJ2-1, with TRBD2 identical over 11 bases. This CDR3 is built from 16 residues. The J segment lost 9 bases and the V segment lost 4 bases, leaving 11 bases of the junction unmatched. CDR1 is SGHNT and CDR2 is YENEEA in the germline V gene.